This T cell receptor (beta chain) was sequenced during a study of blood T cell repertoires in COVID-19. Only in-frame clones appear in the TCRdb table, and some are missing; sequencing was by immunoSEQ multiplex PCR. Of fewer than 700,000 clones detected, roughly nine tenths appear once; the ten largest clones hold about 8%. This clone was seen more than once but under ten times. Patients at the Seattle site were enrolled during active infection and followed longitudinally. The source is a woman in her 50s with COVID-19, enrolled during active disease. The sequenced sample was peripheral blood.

In DNA, the CDR3 is TGCGCCAGCAGCTTGGTACGGGACAGGGTCGGAACCTTC. It encodes CASSLVRDRVGTF. The V gene is TRBV5-1, the J gene TRBJ1-2, with 9 bases lining up with TRBD1. This CDR3 contains 13 residues. The germline V gene has CDR1 SGHRS and CDR2 YFSETQ. V lost 0 bases, J lost 14 bases, and 8 bases stayed unmatched.